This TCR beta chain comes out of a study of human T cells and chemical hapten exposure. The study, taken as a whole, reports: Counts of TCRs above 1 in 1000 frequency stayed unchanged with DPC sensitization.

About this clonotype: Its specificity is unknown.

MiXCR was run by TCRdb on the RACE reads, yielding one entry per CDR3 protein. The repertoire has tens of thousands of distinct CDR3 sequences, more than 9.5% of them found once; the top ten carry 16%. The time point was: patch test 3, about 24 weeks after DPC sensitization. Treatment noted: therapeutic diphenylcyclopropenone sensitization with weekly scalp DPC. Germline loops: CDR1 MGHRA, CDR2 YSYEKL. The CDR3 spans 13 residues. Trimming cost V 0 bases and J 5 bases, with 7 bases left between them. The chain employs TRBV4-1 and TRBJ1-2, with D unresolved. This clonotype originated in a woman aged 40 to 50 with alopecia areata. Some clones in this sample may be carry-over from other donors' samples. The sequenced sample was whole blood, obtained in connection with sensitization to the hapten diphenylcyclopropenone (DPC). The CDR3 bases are TGCGCCAGCAGCCAAGAATTGGTTTATGGCTACACCTTC. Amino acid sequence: CASSQELVYGYTF.